The present T cell receptor (beta chain) was sequenced within a study of early T cells in non-severe SARS-CoV-2 infection. Separate cDNA molecules each had unique molecular identifiers attached to them. Using its own MiXCR run on the 5' RACE reads, TCRdb lists one record per CDR3 protein. The repertoire holds more than 60,000 distinct CDR3 sequences, 13% seen once, with approximately 5.7% in the top ten. This clonotype was seen more than once but under ten times. CDR1 and CDR2 from the germline V gene are SGHVS and FNYEAQ. The J segment lost 6 bases and the V segment lost 5 bases, leaving 17 bases of the junction unmatched. The CDR3 is 17 residues long.

The source is an adult who was a healthcare worker with PCR-confirmed SARS-CoV-2 infection or an uninfected control (not recorded which). V is TRBV7-6 and J is TRBJ2-3; 7 nucleotides line up with TRBD1. The source material was whole blood. CDR3 in DNA: TGTGCCAGCAGCACAGACAGGGCCACTTTTCGGGTGGATACGCAGTATTTT. Its translation is CASSTDRATFRVDTQYF.